Described below is a single TCR beta chain sequence and its context. Its antigen is not identified. This specimen belongs to a study of response to subunit inactivated influenza vaccine. Study-level results: New T cells are recruited in small numbers by each seasonal influenza vaccination, according to the authors' suggestion.

Each CDR3 protein gets one entry after TCRdb re-called the RT-PCR reads with MiXCR. Seen here are around 320,000 distinct CDR3 sequences, over 20% observed once, and the top ten hold approximately 10%. The sequence came from a man between 50 and 69 years old who received an inactivated influenza vaccine. The sequenced sample was PBMCs from blood, obtained roughly 20 months after vaccination.

The CDR3 here is CSAWDRDTYNEQFF. Here the CDR3 DNA reads TGCAGTGCCTGGGACAGGGATACCTACAATGAGCAGTTCTTC. The gene calls are TRBV20-1 and TRBJ2-1, with 9 bases lining up with TRBD1. V trimming: 6 bases; J trimming: 2 bases; junction bases outside the gene matches: 5. The germline V gene has CDR1 DFQATT and CDR2 SNEGSKA (reference sequence). The CDR3 covers 14 residues.